This T cell receptor (beta chain) was sequenced during a study of T cells after posttransplantation cyclophosphamide. This CDR3 is built from 15 residues. V lost 6 bases to trimming and J lost 2 bases; unmatched junction nucleotides: 9. The germline CDR1 and CDR2 sequences are SGHTA and FQGNSA. This clone showed up many times. Libraries were prepared by immunoSEQ multiplex PCR; TCRdb keeps only in-frame clonotypes and omits some of them. This repertoire holds fewer than 40,000 clones, and none appear only once. This TCR derives from a woman aged 45-65 years in good health and a related stem cell transplant donor. Material: PBMCs. The chain couples TRBV7-2 to TRBJ2-7, with TRBD1 identical over 8 bases. The CDR3 region has the DNA TGTGCCAGCAGAACCGGGACAGGTTCAACCTACGAGCAGTACTTC. This encodes CASRTGTGSTYEQYF. Combining the CDR3 with reference TRBV7-2 and TRBJ2-7 gives the whole variable domain GAGVSQSPSNKVTEKGKDVELRCDPISGHTALYWYRQSLGQGLEFLIYFQGNSAPDKSGLPSDRFSAERTGGSVSTLTIQRTQQEDSAVYLCASRTGTGSTYEQYFGPGTRLTVT.